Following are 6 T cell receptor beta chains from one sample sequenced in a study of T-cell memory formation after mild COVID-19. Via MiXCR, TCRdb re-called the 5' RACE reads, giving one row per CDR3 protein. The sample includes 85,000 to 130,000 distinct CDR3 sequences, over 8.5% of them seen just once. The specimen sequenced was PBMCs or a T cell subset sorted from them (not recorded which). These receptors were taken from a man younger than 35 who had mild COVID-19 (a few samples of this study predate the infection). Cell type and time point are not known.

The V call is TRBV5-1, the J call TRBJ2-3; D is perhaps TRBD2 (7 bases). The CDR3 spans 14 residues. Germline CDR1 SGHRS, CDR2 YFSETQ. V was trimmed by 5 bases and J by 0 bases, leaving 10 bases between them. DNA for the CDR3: TGCGCCAGCAGAGGGGGGGGAAGCACAGATACGCAGTATTTT. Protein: CASRGGGSTDTQYF.

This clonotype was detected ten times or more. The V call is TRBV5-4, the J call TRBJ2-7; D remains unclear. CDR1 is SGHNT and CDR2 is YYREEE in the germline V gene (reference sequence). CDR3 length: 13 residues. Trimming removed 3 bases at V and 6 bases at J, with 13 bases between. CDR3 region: CASSYGRRGEQYV. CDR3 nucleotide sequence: TGTGCCAGCAGCTACGGCCGCCGCGGCGAGCAGTACGTC.

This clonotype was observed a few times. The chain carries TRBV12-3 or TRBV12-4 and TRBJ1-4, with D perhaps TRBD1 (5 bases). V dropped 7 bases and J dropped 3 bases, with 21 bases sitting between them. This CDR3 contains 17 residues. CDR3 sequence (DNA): TGTGCCAGCACTTCCTCCGGGGGGATGTCAGCTAATGAAAAACTGTTTTTT. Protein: CASTSSGGMSANEKLFF.

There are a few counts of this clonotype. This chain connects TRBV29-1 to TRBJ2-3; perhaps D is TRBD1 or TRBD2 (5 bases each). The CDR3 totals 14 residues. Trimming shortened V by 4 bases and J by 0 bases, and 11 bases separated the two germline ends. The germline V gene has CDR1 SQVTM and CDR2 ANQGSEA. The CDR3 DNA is TGCAGCGTTGCTGGGACCCAAAGCACAGATACGCAGTATTTT. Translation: CSVAGTQSTDTQYF.

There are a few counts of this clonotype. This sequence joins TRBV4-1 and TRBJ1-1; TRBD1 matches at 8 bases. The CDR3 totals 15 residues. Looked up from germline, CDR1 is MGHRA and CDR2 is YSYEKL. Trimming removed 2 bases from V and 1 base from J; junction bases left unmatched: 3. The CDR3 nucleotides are TGCGCCAGCAGCCAAAGGACAGGGAGGAACACTGAAGCTTTCTTT. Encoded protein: CASSQRTGRNTEAFF.

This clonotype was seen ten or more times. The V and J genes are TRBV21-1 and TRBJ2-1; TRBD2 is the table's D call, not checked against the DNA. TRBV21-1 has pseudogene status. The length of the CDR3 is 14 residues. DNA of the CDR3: TGTGCCAGCAGCAAAGGGAAGAGGAGGGATGAGCAGTTCTTC. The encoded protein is CASSKGKRRDEQFF.